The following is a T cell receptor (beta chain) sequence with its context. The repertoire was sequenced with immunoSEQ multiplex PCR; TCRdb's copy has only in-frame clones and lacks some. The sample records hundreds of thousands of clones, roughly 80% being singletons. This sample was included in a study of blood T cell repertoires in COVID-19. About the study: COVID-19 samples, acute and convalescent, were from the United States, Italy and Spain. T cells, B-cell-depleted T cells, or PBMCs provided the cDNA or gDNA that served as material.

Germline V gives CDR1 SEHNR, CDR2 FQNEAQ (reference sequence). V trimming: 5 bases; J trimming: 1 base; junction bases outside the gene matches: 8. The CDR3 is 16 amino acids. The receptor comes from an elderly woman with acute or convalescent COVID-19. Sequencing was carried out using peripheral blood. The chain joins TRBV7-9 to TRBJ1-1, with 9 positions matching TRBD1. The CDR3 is CASSTMLGQGNTEAFF. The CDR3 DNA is TGTGCCAGCAGCACGATGTTGGGACAGGGGAACACTGAAGCTTTCTTT.